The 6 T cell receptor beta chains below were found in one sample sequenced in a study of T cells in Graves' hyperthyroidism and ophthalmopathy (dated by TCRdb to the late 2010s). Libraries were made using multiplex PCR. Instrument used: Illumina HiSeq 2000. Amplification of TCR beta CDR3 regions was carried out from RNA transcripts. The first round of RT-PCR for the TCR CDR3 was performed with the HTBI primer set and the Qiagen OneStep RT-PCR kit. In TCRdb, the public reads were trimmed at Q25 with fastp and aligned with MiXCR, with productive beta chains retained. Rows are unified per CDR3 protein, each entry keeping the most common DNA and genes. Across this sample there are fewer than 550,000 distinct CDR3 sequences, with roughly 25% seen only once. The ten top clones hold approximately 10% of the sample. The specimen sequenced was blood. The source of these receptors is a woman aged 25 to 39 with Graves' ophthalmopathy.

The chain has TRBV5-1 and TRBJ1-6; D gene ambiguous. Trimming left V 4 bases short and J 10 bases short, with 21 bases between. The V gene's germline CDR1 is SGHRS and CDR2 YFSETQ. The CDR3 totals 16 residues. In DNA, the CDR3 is TGCGCCAGCAGCAACTCCGGGCCGTCTGCGGGCTCACCCCTCCACTTT. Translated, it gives CASSNSGPSAGSPLHF.

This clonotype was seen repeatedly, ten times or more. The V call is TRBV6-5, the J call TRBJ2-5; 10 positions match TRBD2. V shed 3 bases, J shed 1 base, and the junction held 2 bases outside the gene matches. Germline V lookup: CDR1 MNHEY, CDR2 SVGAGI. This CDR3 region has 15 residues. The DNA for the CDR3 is TGTGCCAGCAGTTATAGCGGGGGGAGCCAAGAGACCCAGTACTTC. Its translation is CASSYSGGSQETQYF.

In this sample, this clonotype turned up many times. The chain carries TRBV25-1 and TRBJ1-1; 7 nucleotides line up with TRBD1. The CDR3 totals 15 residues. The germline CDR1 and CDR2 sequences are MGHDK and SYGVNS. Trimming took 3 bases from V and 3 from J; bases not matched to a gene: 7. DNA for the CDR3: TGTGCCAGCAGTGACAGACAGGGAGGTGACACTGAAGCTTTCTTT. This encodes CASSDRQGGDTEAFF. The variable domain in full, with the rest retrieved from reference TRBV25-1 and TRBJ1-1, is EADIYQTPRYLVIGTGKKITLECSQTMGHDKMYWYQQDPGMELHLIHYSYGVNSTEKGDLSSESTVSRIRTEHFPLTLESARPSHTSQYLCASSDRQGGDTEAFFGQGTRLTVV.

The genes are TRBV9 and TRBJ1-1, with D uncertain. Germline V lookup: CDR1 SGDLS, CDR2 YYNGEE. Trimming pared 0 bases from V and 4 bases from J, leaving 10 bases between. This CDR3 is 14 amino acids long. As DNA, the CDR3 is TGTGCCAGCAGCGTAGGCAGTTTGAGCACTGAAGCTTTCTTT. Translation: CASSVGSLSTEAFF.

The CDR3 spells CASRDAGNRDTEAFF. CDR3 DNA: TGTGCCAGCAGGGACGCAGGGAACAGGGACACTGAAGCTTTCTTT. This chain links TRBV3-1 with TRBJ1-1, with D perhaps matching TRBD1 (6 bases). With 6 bases removed from V and 3 bases from J, the gap between germline ends came to 17 bases. There are 15 residues in the CDR3. Per the germline V gene, CDR1 is LGHDT and CDR2 is YNNKEL (reference sequence).

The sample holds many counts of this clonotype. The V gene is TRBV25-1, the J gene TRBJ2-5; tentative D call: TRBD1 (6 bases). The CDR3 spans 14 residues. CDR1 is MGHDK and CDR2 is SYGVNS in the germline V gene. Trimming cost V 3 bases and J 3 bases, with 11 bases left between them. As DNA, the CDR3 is TGTGCCAGCAGTGAGCTGGGGGCTAAAGAGACCCAGTACTTC. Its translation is CASSELGAKETQYF.